A single sample is the source of the 21 T cell receptor beta chains below, sequenced in a study of cytomegalovirus exposure and HLA in healthy donors. Primers for the PCR totalled 60 Vbeta and 13 Jbeta. The protocol was immunoSEQ multiplex PCR, while the TCRdb copy is restricted to in-frame clones and leaves out a portion. The sample gives 55,000 to 70,000 clones, 65% to 80% of which show up once; 5% to 7% is in the top ten. The sample comprised PBMCs. These TCRs come from a woman aged 25 to 39 in good health and CMV-seronegative.

Concerning this clone: The germline gene is not matched at one end of the junction; a read error may be the cause. The V call is TRBV7-9, the J call TRBJ1-4, with D perhaps TRBD1 (5 bases). In germline, CDR1 is SEHNR, CDR2 FQNEAQ (reference sequence). The CDR3 covers 14 residues. CDR3 DNA sequence: TGTGCCAGCAGCCTAGCGGCAGGGTACGAAAAACTGTTTTTT. This translates into CASSLAAGYEKLFF.

This clone was detected only a few times. The V call is TRBV18, the J call TRBJ2-1, with 9 bases matching TRBD2. The J segment lost 7 bases and the V segment lost 1 base, leaving 11 bases of the junction unmatched. Per germline, CDR1 KGHSH and CDR2 LQKENI. The CDR3 has 17 residues. The CDR3 loop is CASSPLPPQREVNEQFF. In nucleotides, the CDR3 is TGTGCCAGCTCACCACTTCCTCCTCAGCGGGAGGTAAATGAGCAGTTCTTC.

This clone was found once. The chain carries TRBV2 and TRBJ2-3; D call uncertain. This CDR3 contains 14 residues. V was clipped by 1 base and J by 4 bases, with 9 bases between them. CDR1 is SNHLY and CDR2 is FYNNEI in the germline V gene. CDR3 in amino acids: CASSEGPQADTQYF. In DNA, the CDR3 is TGTGCCAGCAGTGAAGGCCCCCAGGCAGATACGCAGTATTTT.

The CDR3 protein is CASRDSTAVQFF. The CDR3 DNA sequence: TGTGCCAGCAGAGACTCGACTGCAGTCCAGTTCTTC. The chain combines TRBV6-5 with TRBJ2-1, with unresolved D. Germline V gene sequence: CDR1 MNHEY, CDR2 SVGAGI. The CDR3 totals 12 residues. The germline V and J ends were trimmed by 6 bases and 13 bases, with 16 bases remaining between them.

The chain links TRBV4-2 to TRBJ1-1; 8 nucleotides align to TRBD1. The CDR3 is 16 amino acids. Germline CDR1 reads LGHNA; CDR2 reads YNFKEQ. Unmatched junction bases numbered 9, after V lost 0 bases and J lost 6 bases. CDR3 residues: CASSQDPSRGLAEAFF. CDR3 sequence (DNA): TGTGCCAGCAGCCAAGATCCGTCCAGGGGGCTCGCTGAAGCTTTCTTT.

The chain uses TRBV28 and TRBJ1-1, with no clear D. This CDR3 comprises 11 residues. Germline-derived CDR1 and CDR2 are MDHEN and SYDVKM. Trimming left V 2 bases short and J 10 bases short, with 8 bases between. The CDR3 nucleotides are TGTGCCAGCAGTTTACGAGTAACAGCTTTCTTT. Translation: CASSLRVTAFF.

The chain employs TRBV6-5 and TRBJ1-3, with 9 bases lining up with TRBD1. The CDR3 extends over 16 amino acids. Germline V gene data show CDR1 as MNHEY and CDR2 as SVGAGI. With V trimmed by 0 bases and J by 3 bases, 3 bases remained unmatched. Here the CDR3 reads CASSYSRDRVGNTIYF. DNA for the CDR3: TGTGCCAGCAGTTACTCACGGGACAGGGTTGGAAACACCATATATTTT.

This clone was detected a few times. The rearrangement links TRBV6-8 to TRBJ2-7, with 9 nucleotides matching TRBD1. The CDR3 totals 18 residues. V dropped 8 bases and J dropped 3; count of bases not matched to a gene: 20. CDR1 MNHGY and CDR2 SAAAGT come from the germline V gene. The CDR3 here is CASSPEQGEDRGIYEQYF. CDR3 DNA: TGTGCCAGCTCTCCAGAGCAAGGCGAGGACAGGGGCATCTACGAGCAGTACTTC.

The chain joins TRBV19 to TRBJ2-2, with a tentative D call TRBD2 (6 bases). The CDR3 spans 16 residues. In germline, CDR1 is LNHDA, CDR2 SQIVND (reference sequence). The V end was cut by 7 bases, the J end by 0 bases, with 15 bases between. The CDR3 DNA reads TGTGCCAGTACCAGGGTGGGGGGATCGAACACCGGGGAGCTGTTTTTT. It is translated as CASTRVGGSNTGELFF.

CDR3 amino acids: CASSLIAGEGNEQFF. The CDR3 DNA follows: TGCGCCAGCAGCTTAATAGCGGGAGAGGGAAATGAGCAGTTCTTC. This chain joins TRBV5-1 and TRBJ2-1; 9 bases are shared with TRBD2. The CDR3 runs 15 residues. Germline V gene lookup returns CDR1 SGHRS and CDR2 YFSETQ. Germline trimming cut 2 bases from V and 7 bases from J; bases unmatched to any gene: 7.

For the CDR3, the DNA is TGTGCCAGCAGCTTGGTAGCGGGAGCCTCAGATACGCAGTATTTT. It translates to CASSLVAGASDTQYF. This chain uses TRBV5-6 with TRBJ2-3; 9 bases are a match to TRBD2. The germline CDR1 and CDR2 sequences are SGHDT and YYEEEE. The CDR3 has 15 amino acids. V gave up 0 bases and J gave up 4 bases; unmatched junction bases: 3. Complete variable domain (other parts from reference TRBV5-6 and TRBJ2-3): DAGVTQSPTHLIKTRGQQVTLRCSPKSGHDTVSWYQQALGQGPQFIFQYYEEEERQRGNFPDRFSGHQFPNYSSELNVNALLLGDSALYLCASSLVAGASDTQYFGPGTRLTVL.

This chain joins TRBV6-1 and TRBJ2-5, with 13 bases identical to TRBD2. The J call may be incorrect, as the DNA end agrees better with TRBJ2-7. The CDR3 covers 14 residues. Germline CDR1 and CDR2: MNHNS and SASEGT. CDR3 nucleotide sequence: TGTGCCAGCAAACTAGCGGGAGGGCCCTTCGAGCAGTACTTC. Translating it yields CASKLAGGPFEQYF.

The V call is TRBV27, the J call TRBJ1-1; 7 bases line up with TRBD1. Germline V gene data show CDR1 as MNHEY and CDR2 as SMNVEV (reference sequence). The CDR3 is 14 amino acids. V was pared by 4 bases and J by 7 bases, with 9 bases of the junction left unmatched. This chain's CDR3 is CASSSHLDRREAFF. In DNA, the CDR3 is TGTGCCAGCAGTTCCCACCTGGACAGGCGTGAAGCTTTCTTT.

The chain uses TRBV19 and TRBJ2-7, with a tentative D call TRBD2 (5 bases). Germline assignment: CDR1 LNHDA and CDR2 SQIVND (reference sequence). This CDR3 contains 13 residues. The germline V and J ends were trimmed by 5 bases and 5 bases, with 13 bases remaining between them. The CDR3 reads CASSWTGGDEQYF. CDR3 in DNA: TGTGCCAGTAGTTGGACTGGTGGGGACGAGCAGTACTTC.

This CDR3 is CASSLALRSGLRVGETQYF. CDR3 nucleotides: TGTGCCAGCAGCTTAGCCTTAAGGTCGGGACTAAGGGTCGGAGAGACCCAGTACTTC. The V call is TRBV7-2, the J call TRBJ2-5; TRBD2 matches 7 bases. With V trimmed by 0 bases and J by 4 bases, 17 bases remained unmatched. CDR3 size: 19 residues. The germline V gene has CDR1 SGHTA and CDR2 FQGNSA. Looking up the rest from reference TRBV7-2 and TRBJ2-5 gives the full variable domain: GAGVSQSPSNKVTEKGKDVELRCDPISGHTALYWYRQSLGQGLEFLIYFQGNSAPDKSGLPSDRFSAERTGGSVSTLTIQRTQQEDSAVYLCASSLALRSGLRVGETQYFGPGTRLLVL.

The J gene is TRBJ2-3, the V gene TRBV9; TRBD2 aligns across 14 bases. Per germline, CDR1 SGDLS and CDR2 YYNGEE. This CDR3 has 14 residues. The junction had 3 bases not matched to a gene; V was cut back by 8 bases and J by 4 bases. This CDR3 is CASGLAGGSDTQYF. CDR3 nucleotide sequence: TGTGCCAGTGGACTAGCGGGAGGATCAGATACGCAGTATTTT.

The V gene is TRBV7-8, the J gene TRBJ2-7; maybe TRBD1 (6 bases). The length of the CDR3 is 15 residues. The V and J ends lost 0 bases and 4 bases respectively, with 13 bases between them. Germline CDR1 is SGHVS and CDR2 is FQNEAQ. The CDR3 coding sequence is TGTGCCAGCAGCTTAGCACAGGGAGTGGGTTACGAGCAGTACTTC. Amino acid sequence: CASSLAQGVGYEQYF.

Details on this clone: Different DNA sequences within this sample yield the same CDR3. This rearrangement joins TRBV30 to TRBJ2-1; D ambiguous. With 5 bases removed from V and 7 bases from J, the gap between germline ends came to 9 bases. The CDR3 extends over 11 amino acids. From germline, CDR1 is GTSNPN and CDR2 SVGIG (reference sequence). The CDR3 nucleotides are TGTGCCTGGTCACCCGGGAATGAGCAGTTCTTC. Protein: CAWSPGNEQFF.

The chain couples TRBV6-6 to TRBJ1-6, with 7 positions matching TRBD1. V trimming: 8 bases; J trimming: 4 bases; junction bases outside the gene matches: 2. Per germline, CDR1 MNHNY and CDR2 SVGAGI (reference sequence). This CDR3 has 13 amino acids. CDR3 nucleotide sequence: TGTGCCAGCGAGACAGGGTATAATTCACCCCTCCACTTT. Translation gives CASETGYNSPLHF.

The chain uses TRBV30 and TRBJ2-2; 9 bases fit TRBD2. Looked up from germline, CDR1 is GTSNPN and CDR2 is SVGIG (reference sequence). J was trimmed by 6 bases and V by 0 bases; bases with no gene match: 8. CDR3 length: 16 residues. The CDR3 nucleotides are TGTGCCTGGAGTGTACTGGGGCTAGCGGGATCCGGGGAGCTGTTTTTT. Protein: CAWSVLGLAGSGELFF. The whole variable domain, remainder taken from reference TRBV30 and TRBJ2-2, is SQTIHQWPATLVQPVGSPLSLECTVEGTSNPNLYWYRQAAGRGLQLLFYSVGIGQISSEVPQNLSASRPQDRQFILSSKKLLLSDSGFYLCAWSVLGLAGSGELFFGEGSRLTVL.

V and J are TRBV5-1 and TRBJ2-1; 12 bases are a match to TRBD2. V lost 0 bases and J lost 7; bases outside the gene matches: 2. Per the germline V gene, CDR1 is SGHRS and CDR2 is YFSETQ. The CDR3 length is 15 residues. The CDR3 sequence is CASSLALAGGNEQFF. CDR3 nucleotides: TGCGCCAGCAGCTTGGCACTAGCGGGGGGAAATGAGCAGTTCTTC.